The next 27 T cell receptor beta chains were all read from a single sample in a study of blood T cell repertoires in COVID-19. TCRdb's table, derived via immunoSEQ multiplex PCR, lists solely in-frame clones and lacks some. The sample carries tens of thousands of clones, 89% recorded once. The sample taken for sequencing was peripheral blood. These receptors originate from a man aged 45 to 65 with COVID-19, enrolled during active disease.

This chain links TRBV6-2 or TRBV6-3 with TRBJ2-7, with no clear D. This CDR3 spans 20 amino acids. V dropped 0 bases and J dropped 0 bases, with 24 bases sitting between them. CDR1 is MNHEY and CDR2 is SVGEGT in the germline V gene. CDR3 sequence: CASSYSLYGDSSASSYEQYF. CDR3 bases: TGTGCCAGCAGTTACTCTCTTTACGGTGACTCATCGGCTAGCTCCTACGAGCAGTACTTC.

This clone has just one count. V gene TRBV11-1 combines with J gene TRBJ2-5, with a tentative D call TRBD1 (6 bases). The CDR3 spans 13 residues. V was pared by 5 bases and J by 7 bases, with 14 bases between. Per the germline V gene, CDR1 is SGHAT and CDR2 is FQDESV (reference sequence). CDR3 sequence: CASSSGQIWTQYF. Here the CDR3 DNA reads TGTGCCAGCAGCAGCGGACAGATCTGGACCCAGTACTTC.

CDR3 loop: CARSRGGLENEQFF. The CDR3 DNA follows: TGTGCCAGAAGCAGGGGAGGGCTTGAAAATGAGCAGTTCTTC. V and J are TRBV7-5 and TRBJ2-1; the tabulated D call, TRBD2, remains unverified against the DNA. TRBV7-5 corresponds to a pseudogene. This CDR3 comprises 14 residues.

The chain is built from TRBV19 and TRBJ2-7; 8 bases align to TRBD1. The CDR3 is 14 residues long. The germline gives CDR1 LNHDA, CDR2 SQIVND (reference sequence). V gave up 1 base and J gave up 6 bases; unmatched junction bases: 5. CDR3 sequence: CASSIGQGSREQYF. The CDR3 DNA reads as TGTGCCAGTAGTATAGGACAGGGGTCACGCGAGCAGTACTTC. Combining the CDR3 with reference TRBV19 and TRBJ2-7 gives the whole variable domain DGGITQSPKYLFRKEGQNVTLSCEQNLNHDAMYWYRQDPGQGLRLIYYSQIVNDFQKGDIAEGYSVSREKKESFPLTVTSAQKNPTAFYLCASSIGQGSREQYFGPGTRLTVT.

The CDR3 nucleotides are TGCGCCAGCAGCCCATCGGCGGCTAGCGGGGGGTTGGCCAAAAACATTCAGTACTTC. The encoded protein is CASSPSAASGGLAKNIQYF. The chain links TRBV4-3 to TRBJ2-4; 11 bases agree with TRBD2. The CDR3 spans 19 residues. Losses at the gene ends were 4 bases for V and 1 base for J; bases not matched to a gene: 12. The germline gives CDR1 LGHNA, CDR2 YSLEER.

The gene calls are TRBV7-2 and TRBJ2-7; possible D gene TRBD2, 7 bases. Trimming cost V 1 base and J 5 bases, with 18 bases left between them. Germline CDR1 and CDR2: SGHTA and FQGNSA. The CDR3 loop spans 16 amino acids. CDR3 bases: TGTGCCAGCAGCTTAGTAGTTACCTGGGGGGGCCACGAGCAGTACTTC. This sequence encodes CASSLVVTWGGHEQYF.

The V gene is TRBV5-1, the J gene TRBJ2-5; TRBD2 agrees at 8 bases. Trimming cost V 2 bases and J 1 base; bases outside gene matches: 1. The CDR3 is made up of 14 amino acids. Germline CDR1 SGHRS, CDR2 YFSETQ. CDR3 amino acids: CASSLAGVQETQYF. For the CDR3, the DNA is TGCGCCAGCAGCTTAGCGGGGGTCCAAGAGACCCAGTACTTC.

This clone was recorded only once. The chain couples TRBV20-1 to TRBJ2-3, with 8 nucleotides matching TRBD2. V trimming: 3 bases; J trimming: 0 bases; junction bases outside the gene matches: 5. The CDR3 has 15 residues. Germline values: CDR1 DFQATT, CDR2 SNEGSKA (reference sequence). The CDR3 bases are TGCAGTGCTAGTTCGGTAGCGGGGAGCACAGATACGCAGTATTTT. Protein: CSASSVAGSTDTQYF.

This clone was detected only a few times. The V gene is TRBV2, the J gene TRBJ1-6; no clear D. CDR1 and CDR2 from the germline V gene are SNHLY and FYNNEI. This CDR3 spans 13 amino acids. V lost 6 bases to trimming and J lost 4 bases, with 7 bases between them. The CDR3 nucleotides are TGTGCCAGCAGCCAGGATTATAATTCACCCCTCCACTTT. This gives the protein CASSQDYNSPLHF. Based on the CDR3 plus reference TRBV2 and TRBJ1-6, the full variable domain is EPEVTQTPSHQVTQMGQEVILRCVPISNHLYFYWYRQILGQKVEFLVSFYNNEISEKSEIFDDQFSVERPDGSNFTLKIRSTKLEDSAMYFCASSQDYNSPLHFGNGTRLTVT.

The V call is TRBV2, the J call TRBJ1-6; 9 bases match TRBD1. Trimming took 5 bases from V and 10 from J; bases not matched to a gene: 12. Germline CDR1 is SNHLY and CDR2 is FYNNEI. The length of the CDR3 is 16 residues. The CDR3 loop is CASSFSWGQGESPLHF. In DNA, the CDR3 is TGTGCCAGCAGTTTCAGTTGGGGACAGGGCGAATCACCCCTCCACTTT.

For this clone: The same CDR3 also results from other DNA sequences found in this sample. This chain links TRBV6-1 with TRBJ2-7; 13 positions match TRBD2. Per germline, CDR1 MNHNS and CDR2 SASEGT. Trimming removed 2 bases from V and 3 bases from J; junction bases left unmatched: 1. This CDR3 has 15 residues. The CDR3 sequence is CASSERTSGGYEQYF. The DNA of the CDR3 is TGTGCCAGCAGTGAACGGACTAGCGGGGGCTACGAGCAGTACTTC.

The count of this clone is one. The J gene is TRBJ1-2, the V gene TRBV18; D call uncertain. Germline CDR1 reads KGHSH; CDR2 reads LQKENI. CDR3 length equals 12 residues. V lost 4 bases and J 3 bases, leaving 6 bases between the germline ends. CDR3 in amino acids: CASSLIDYGYTF. The CDR3 region has the DNA TGTGCCAGCTCACTAATTGACTATGGCTACACCTTC.

The chain recombines TRBV12-3 or TRBV12-4 with TRBJ2-7, with D uncertain. This CDR3 has 11 residues. Trimming removed 3 bases at V and 5 bases at J, with 5 bases between. The CDR3 region is CASSLIDEQYF. The CDR3 DNA reads TGTGCCAGCAGTTTGATAGACGAGCAGTACTTC.

This rearrangement joins TRBV27 to TRBJ1-4; D perhaps matches TRBD1 (5 bases). Germline loops: CDR1 MNHEY, CDR2 SMNVEV (reference sequence). V lost 5 bases to trimming and J lost 2 bases, with 15 bases between them. The CDR3 runs 16 residues. The CDR3 reads CASSPGGRITNEKLFF. CDR3 sequence (DNA): TGTGCCAGCAGTCCCGGGGGTAGAATTACTAATGAAAAACTGTTTTTT. The entire variable domain, with the rest obtained from reference TRBV27 and TRBJ1-4, is as follows: EAQVTQNPRYLITVTGKKLTVTCSQNMNHEYMSWYRQDPGLGLRQIYYSMNVEVTDKGDVPEGYKVSRKEKRNFPLILESPSPNQTSLYFCASSPGGRITNEKLFFGSGTQLSVL.

V usage is TRBV6-2 or TRBV6-3 and J usage is TRBJ2-3; 8 nucleotides agree with TRBD2. Per the germline V gene, CDR1 is MNHEY and CDR2 is SVGEGT. J was trimmed by 0 bases and V by 0 bases; bases with no gene match: 2. The CDR3 covers 16 residues. The CDR3 DNA sequence: TGTGCCAGCAGTTACTCGCGGGGGGCTAGCACAGATACGCAGTATTTT. Its protein product is CASSYSRGASTDTQYF.

The V gene is TRBV6-5, the J gene TRBJ1-6; 8 bases match TRBD1. The trim removed 6 bases at V and 9 bases at J, leaving 7 bases unmatched. Germline V CDR1 and CDR2: MNHEY, SVGAGI. This CDR3 spans 14 amino acids. CDR3 sequence (DNA): TGTGCCAGCAGACCCCGGACAGGGTTTTCACCCCTCCACTTT. Amino acid sequence: CASRPRTGFSPLHF.

This chain links TRBV12-3 or TRBV12-4 with TRBJ1-4, with 8 positions matching TRBD1. The CDR3 loop spans 13 amino acids. With V trimmed by 6 bases and J by 8 bases, 5 bases remained unmatched. CDR3 DNA: TGTGCCAGCAGCCGGACAGGGTCAGAAAAACTGTTTTTT. It is translated as CASSRTGSEKLFF.

This chain joins TRBV5-1 and TRBJ2-5; 7 nucleotides match TRBD1. CDR3 length: 14 amino acids. J gave up 5 bases and V 4 bases, and 8 bases lay outside the gene matches. From germline, CDR1 is SGHRS and CDR2 YFSETQ. This chain's CDR3 is CASSQTGVWETQYF. DNA of the CDR3: TGCGCCAGCAGCCAAACAGGGGTCTGGGAGACCCAGTACTTC.

This chain joins TRBV7-3 and TRBJ1-2; D is unclear. The CDR3 sequence is 13 residues long. V was pared by 0 bases and J by 6 bases, with 8 bases between. Germline values: CDR1 SGHTA, CDR2 FQGTGA. DNA of the CDR3: TGTGCCAGCAGCTTAACGCTAGAAGATGGCTACACCTTC. Amino acids: CASSLTLEDGYTF.

This chain links TRBV5-6 with TRBJ1-2, with a possible D match to TRBD1 (6 bases). Trimming stripped 3 bases from V and 3 bases from J, with 15 bases between. Looked up from germline, CDR1 is SGHDT and CDR2 is YYEEEE. The CDR3 runs 15 residues. The CDR3 sequence: CASSWGGPDHYGYTF. For the CDR3, the DNA is TGTGCCAGCAGCTGGGGGGGCCCAGACCACTATGGCTACACCTTC.

This chain uses TRBV19 with TRBJ1-4; D gene unclear. CDR1 is LNHDA and CDR2 is SQIVND in the germline V gene (reference sequence). This CDR3 region has 16 residues. Trimming left V 2 bases short and J 8 bases short, with 18 bases between. The DNA for the CDR3 is TGTGCCAGTAGTATATACGGCCTGACCTCGGGGGAAAAACTGTTTTTT. Translation gives CASSIYGLTSGEKLFF.

This chain links TRBV3-1 (or the pseudogene TRBV3-2) with TRBJ2-7; TRBD1 matches at 7 bases. The CDR3 contains 13 residues. Germline V CDR1 and CDR2: LGHDT, YNNKEL (reference sequence). Trimming took 4 bases from V and 5 from J; bases not matched to a gene: 5. CDR3 sequence (DNA): TGTGCCAGCAGCCTCCGGACAGGACACGAGCAGTACTTC. Translated, it gives CASSLRTGHEQYF.

The chain has TRBV5-1 and TRBJ2-3, with 12 bases identical to TRBD2. The CDR3 spans 14 residues. Germline trimming cut 5 bases from V and 4 bases from J; bases unmatched to any gene: 2. Looked up from germline, CDR1 is SGHRS and CDR2 is YFSETQ. CDR3: CASRTSGGPDTQYF. CDR3 nucleotide sequence: TGCGCCAGCAGGACTAGCGGGGGCCCAGATACGCAGTATTTT.

The chain has TRBV7-9 and TRBJ1-4; a weak D match, TRBD1 (6 bases). V was clipped by 4 bases and J by 4 bases, with 16 bases between them. The CDR3 runs 16 residues. Germline CDR1 reads SEHNR; CDR2 reads FQNEAQ (reference sequence). The CDR3 region is CASSSKYQGINEKLFF. For the CDR3, the DNA is TGTGCCAGCAGCTCCAAATACCAGGGGATTAATGAAAAACTGTTTTTT.

V and J are TRBV19 and TRBJ2-1; possible D gene TRBD2, 5 bases. The length of the CDR3 is 17 residues. Germline V gene sequence: CDR1 LNHDA, CDR2 SQIVND (reference sequence). V was clipped by 1 base and J by 0 bases, with 13 bases between them. CDR3 residues: CASSIGSGRNSYNEQFF. CDR3 in DNA: TGTGCCAGTAGTATAGGGTCGGGGAGAAACTCCTACAATGAGCAGTTCTTC.

A single count supports this clone. The J gene is TRBJ1-5, the V gene TRBV20-1; unclear D gene. This CDR3 region has 14 residues. Germline V gene data show CDR1 as DFQATT and CDR2 as SNEGSKA (reference sequence). V was trimmed by 3 bases and J by 1 base, leaving 10 bases between them. This CDR3 is CSASRGISNQPQHF. CDR3 bases: TGCAGTGCTAGTAGAGGGATCAGCAATCAGCCCCAGCATTTT.

The chain has TRBV11-2 and TRBJ1-3, with D perhaps TRBD1 (6 bases). The CDR3 totals 14 residues. With 3 bases removed from V and 3 bases from J, the gap between germline ends came to 9 bases. Looked up from germline, CDR1 is SGHAT and CDR2 is FQNNGV. For the CDR3, the DNA is TGTGCCAGCAGCTTCGGGACATATGGAAACACCATATATTTT. Amino acids: CASSFGTYGNTIYF.